One and the same sample provided the 8 T cell receptor beta chains below, sequenced in a study of CD8 T cells in Susac syndrome. Reverse transcription used about 0.5 to 1 ug RNA and random hexamers. From the immunoSEQ multiplex PCR reads, TCRdb called clonotypes with MiXCR, one entry per CDR3 protein. Of a few hundred thousand distinct CDR3 sequences in the sample, over 75% are singletons; the top ten hold around 0.18%. Sample: CD8+ T cells from PBMCs. These receptors were taken from a human donor with multiple sclerosis.

The chain has TRBV7-9 and TRBJ1-2, with no clear D. CDR3 length equals 14 residues. Trimming left V 4 bases short and J 6 bases short, with 15 bases between. The germline CDR1 and CDR2 sequences are SEHNR and FQNEAQ (reference sequence). In nucleotides, the CDR3 is TGTGCCAGCAGCTCCGTGACTAACGTGGATGGCTACACCTTC. Its protein is CASSSVTNVDGYTF.

The chain uses TRBV19 and TRBJ2-7; 10 nucleotides align to TRBD2. Germline V CDR1 and CDR2: LNHDA, SQIVND (reference sequence). The CDR3 sequence is 15 residues long. J was trimmed by 4 bases and V by 4 bases; bases with no gene match: 7. CDR3 sequence: CASSTIGLAVYEQYF. The CDR3 DNA reads as TGTGCCAGTAGTACTATCGGACTAGCGGTTTACGAGCAGTACTTC.

V usage is TRBV29-1 and J usage is TRBJ1-3; unclear D gene. The germline V and J ends were trimmed by 4 bases and 0 bases, with 10 bases remaining between them. Germline V gene data show CDR1 as SQVTM and CDR2 as ANQGSEA. This CDR3 is built from 14 residues. The CDR3: CSVAGANSGNTIYF. CDR3 sequence (DNA): TGCAGCGTTGCTGGCGCAAACTCTGGAAACACCATATATTTT.

The chain links TRBV19 to TRBJ1-5; the D is unclear. Trimming took 7 bases from V and 0 from J, leaving 13 bases between them. The CDR3 covers 15 residues. The germline CDR1 and CDR2 sequences are LNHDA and SQIVND (reference sequence). This CDR3 reads CASNTDGYSNQPQHF. Written as DNA, the CDR3 is TGTGCCAGTAACACGGACGGATATAGCAATCAGCCCCAGCATTTT.

The chain has TRBV24-1 and TRBJ2-1; 8 nucleotides align to TRBD1. J gave up 7 bases and V 5 bases, and 12 bases lay outside the gene matches. This CDR3 is built from 16 residues. CDR1 and CDR2 from the germline V gene are KGHDR and SFDVKD. The CDR3 is CATSVPGGNIVNEQFF. The DNA of the CDR3 is TGTGCCACCAGTGTACCAGGGGGCAATATCGTTAATGAGCAGTTCTTC.

This sequence joins TRBV20-1 and TRBJ2-3, with D perhaps matching TRBD1 (5 bases). The V and J ends lost 6 bases and 3 bases respectively, with 10 bases between them. The CDR3 has 12 amino acids. Germline CDR1 reads DFQATT; CDR2 reads SNEGSKA (reference sequence). CDR3 sequence reads: CSATGVTDTQYF. In DNA, the CDR3 is TGCAGTGCCACAGGCGTTACAGATACGCAGTATTTT.

The chain links TRBV30 to TRBJ1-4; unclear D gene. This CDR3 region has 12 residues. Trimming removed 2 bases from V and 7 bases from J, with 8 bases in between. CDR1 is GTSNPN and CDR2 is SVGIG in the germline V gene (reference sequence). Here the CDR3 DNA reads TGTGCCTGGAGTCCGGCGGGTGAAAAACTGTTTTTT. Protein sequence: CAWSPAGEKLFF.

V usage is TRBV6-1 and J usage is TRBJ1-2; D is uncertain. Trimming stripped 7 bases from V and 7 bases from J, with 22 bases between. CDR1 and CDR2 (germline): MNHNS, SASEGT. The CDR3 runs to 15 residues. CDR3 DNA sequence: TGTGCCAGCAACCCGGACGCCGACCATCTAGGTGGCTACACCTTC. Its protein is CASNPDADHLGGYTF.